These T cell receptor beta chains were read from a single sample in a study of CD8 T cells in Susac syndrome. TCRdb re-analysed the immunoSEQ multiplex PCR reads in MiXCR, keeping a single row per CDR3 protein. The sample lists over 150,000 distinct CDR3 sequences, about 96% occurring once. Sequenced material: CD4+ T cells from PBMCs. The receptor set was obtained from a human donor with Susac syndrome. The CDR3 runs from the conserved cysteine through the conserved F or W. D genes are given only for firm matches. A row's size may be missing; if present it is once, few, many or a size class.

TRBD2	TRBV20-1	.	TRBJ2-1	CSARDKSGGGNNEQFF	TGCAGTGCTAGAGATAAGAGCGGGGGGGGCAACAATGAGCAGTTCTTC
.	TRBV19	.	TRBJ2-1	CASSPSGQNEQFF	TGTGCCAGTAGTCCCTCCGGGCAAAATGAGCAGTTCTTC
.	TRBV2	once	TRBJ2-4	CASKGQGGVTGQYF	TGTGCCAGCAAGGGGCAGGGAGGAGTAACCGGTCAGTACTTC
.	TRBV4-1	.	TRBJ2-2	CASSQEEGGELFF	TGCGCCAGCAGCCAAGAGGAGGGCGGGGAGCTGTTTTTT
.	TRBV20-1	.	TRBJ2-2	CSAYRDTSNTGELFF	TGCAGTGCTTACCGGGACACCTCGAACACCGGGGAGCTGTTTTTT
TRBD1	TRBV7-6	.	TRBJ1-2	CASSLDLGQDLNYGYTF	TGTGCCAGCAGCTTAGACTTGGGACAGGACCTTAACTATGGCTACACCTTC
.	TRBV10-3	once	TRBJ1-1	CAIRGRMNTEAFF	TGTGCCATCAGAGGACGGATGAACACTGAAGCTTTCTTT
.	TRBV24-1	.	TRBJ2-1	CATRRGANNEQFF	TGTGCCACCAGGAGAGGGGCCAACAATGAGCAGTTCTTC
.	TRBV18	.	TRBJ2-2	CASSPSNTGELFF	TGTGCCAGCTCACCATCGAACACCGGGGAGCTGTTTTTT
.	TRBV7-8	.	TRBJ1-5	CASSLGKAQPQHF	TGTGCCAGCAGCTTAGGCAAAGCTCAGCCCCAGCATTTT
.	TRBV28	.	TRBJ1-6	CASSRGARGVSPLHF	TGTGCCAGCAGCAGAGGGGCCAGGGGCGTATCACCCCTCCACTTT
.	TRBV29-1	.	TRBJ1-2	CSVVGPNGYTF	TGCAGCGTTGTGGGGCCCAATGGCTACACCTTC
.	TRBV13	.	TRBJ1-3	CASSPSRRGNTIYF	TGTGCCAGCAGCCCCTCCAGGAGGGGAAACACCATATATTTT
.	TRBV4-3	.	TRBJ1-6	CASSQGTGSYNSPLHF	TGCGCCAGCAGCCAAGGAACAGGAAGCTATAATTCACCCCTCCACTTT
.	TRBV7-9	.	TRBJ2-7	CASSLVSVYEQYF	TGTGCCAGCAGCTTAGTTTCAGTCTACGAGCAGTACTTC
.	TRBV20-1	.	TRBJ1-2	CSASSSGRAEDYGYTF	TGCAGTGCTTCCTCATCGGGGAGGGCAGAAGACTATGGCTACACCTTC
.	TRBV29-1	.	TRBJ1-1	CSVGKRRNTEAFF	TGCAGCGTTGGAAAACGGAGGAACACTGAAGCTTTCTTT
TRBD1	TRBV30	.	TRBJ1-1	CAWSVMKGAGTEAFF	TGTGCCTGGAGTGTAATGAAGGGGGCTGGAACTGAAGCTTTCTTT
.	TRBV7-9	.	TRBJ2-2	CASSRQTRTGELFF	TGTGCCAGCAGCCGACAAACCCGCACCGGGGAGCTGTTTTTT
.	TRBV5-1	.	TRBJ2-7	CASSPRDPSSGEQYF	TGCGCCAGCAGCCCCCGGGACCCAAGCAGTGGCGAGCAGTACTTC
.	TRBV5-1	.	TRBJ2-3	CASSIRTVPTDTQYF	TGCGCCAGCAGCATCAGGACAGTCCCCACAGATACGCAGTATTTT
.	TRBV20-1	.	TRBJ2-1	CSARGSLNGHEQFF	TGCAGTGCTAGGGGCAGCCTTAATGGACATGAGCAGTTCTTC
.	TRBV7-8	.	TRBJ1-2	CASSLDLGLGYTF	TGTGCCAGCAGCCTTGATTTGGGGCTTGGCTACACCTTC
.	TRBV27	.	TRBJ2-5	CASSPGTARVTQYF	TGTGCCAGCAGTCCCGGGACTGCCCGGGTGACCCAGTACTTC
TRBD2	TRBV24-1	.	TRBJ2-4	CATSEGREVDIQYF	TGTGCCACCAGTGAAGGACGGGAGGTGGACATTCAGTACTTC
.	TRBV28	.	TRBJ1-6	CASTHQYGHLHF	TGTGCCAGTACACATCAGTATGGACACCTCCACTTT
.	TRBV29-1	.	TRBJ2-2	CSVEVEGGELFF	TGCAGCGTTGAAGTAGAGGGCGGGGAGCTGTTTTTT
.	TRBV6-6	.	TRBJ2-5	CASSSSGPTNF	TGTGCCAGCAGCTCATCCGGCCCTACGAACTTC
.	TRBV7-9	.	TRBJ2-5	CASSYDRSMTLLETQYF	TGTGCCAGCAGCTACGACAGGAGCATGACCTTACTGGAGACCCAGTACTTC
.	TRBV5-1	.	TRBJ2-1	CASSLARYNEQFF	TGCGCCAGCAGCTTGGCCAGGTACAATGAGCAGTTCTTC
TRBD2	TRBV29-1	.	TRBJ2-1	CSGSLAANNEQFF	TGCAGCGGATCCCTAGCGGCAAACAATGAGCAGTTCTTC